A single sample gave rise to the 2 T cell receptor beta chains below, sequenced in a study of T cell repertoires in cytomegalovirus infection. Each CDR3 protein is one row after TCRdb ran MiXCR on the reads. The profile covers about 190,000 distinct CDR3 sequences, with roughly 9.8% appearing a single time and about 4.6% taken by the ten largest. The sequenced material came from PBMCs. The source of these receptors is a human donor in good health (CMV status not recorded). Some clones in this sample may be carry-over from other donors' samples.

This clonotype was detected ten times or more. The gene calls are TRBV6-2 or TRBV6-3 and TRBJ1-1; TRBD1 matches 7 bases. The CDR3 has 15 amino acids. The trim removed 6 bases at V and 1 base at J, leaving 8 bases unmatched. Germline values: CDR1 MNHEY, CDR2 SVGEGT. The CDR3 here is CASSSWDSANTEAFF. The CDR3 nucleotides are TGTGCCAGCAGCAGCTGGGACAGCGCGAACACTGAAGCTTTCTTT.

This clonotype was found many times. The chain couples TRBV7-2 to TRBJ2-3, with 12 bases fitting TRBD2. The trim removed 1 base at V and 8 bases at J, leaving 10 bases unmatched. This CDR3 region has 17 residues. Germline V CDR1 and CDR2: SGHTA, FQGNSA. The CDR3: CASSLVSASGGATTQYF. CDR3 DNA sequence: TGTGCCAGCAGCTTAGTGTCGGCTAGCGGGGGGGCCACTACGCAGTATTTT.